One sample yielded the 14 T cell receptor beta chains listed below, sequenced in a study of neurological immune-mediated disorders. TCRdb processed the 5' RACE reads anew with MiXCR; each CDR3 protein has one entry. This table has tens of thousands of distinct CDR3 sequences, around 3.9% appearing once. Sequenced material: PBMCs. The receptors shown here come from a man between 25 and 39 years old with multiple sclerosis.

This chain links TRBV5-6 with TRBJ2-3; 10 nucleotides agree with TRBD1. The V gene end was trimmed by 2 bases and the J gene end by 1 base; junction bases not matched to a gene: 10. Germline lookup yields CDR1 SGHDT and CDR2 YYEEEE. The CDR3 totals 18 residues. CDR3 in amino acids: CASSFETGGEWGTDTQYF. CDR3 DNA sequence: TGTGCCAGCAGCTTCGAGACAGGGGGCGAATGGGGCACAGATACGCAGTATTTT.

This clonotype occurred many times. The V and J genes are TRBV4-1 and TRBJ2-2, with 7 bases matching TRBD1. Looked up from germline, CDR1 is MGHRA and CDR2 is YSYEKL. The length of the CDR3 is 16 residues. V dropped 4 bases and J dropped 0; count of bases not matched to a gene: 5. CDR3 coding DNA: TGCGCCAGCAGCCCCCGGACAGGAACGAACACCGGGGAGCTGTTTTTT. Residues: CASSPRTGTNTGELFF.

This clonotype was found many times. The chain joins TRBV18 to TRBJ2-3, with 9 bases fitting TRBD2. The CDR3 sequence is 14 residues long. V dropped 3 bases and J dropped 5; count of bases not matched to a gene: 3. Germline V gives CDR1 KGHSH, CDR2 LQKENI. The CDR3 DNA follows: TGTGCCAGCTCACCTAGCGGGGGCGGAGATACGCAGTATTTT. Translating it yields CASSPSGGGDTQYF.

In its sample, this clonotype was seen many times. The chain couples TRBV5-1 to TRBJ1-1; D remains ambiguous. CDR1 is SGHRS and CDR2 is YFSETQ in the germline V gene. Trimming took 0 bases from V and 2 from J, leaving 8 bases between them. The CDR3 consists of 14 residues. The CDR3 sequence: CASSLVGHNTEAFF. CDR3 nucleotides: TGCGCCAGCAGCTTGGTCGGGCACAACACTGAAGCTTTCTTT.

This clonotype occurred many times. The V call is TRBV5-1, the J call TRBJ2-3, with 10 bases identical to TRBD2. CDR1 is SGHRS and CDR2 is YFSETQ in the germline V gene. The CDR3 has 17 amino acids. Unmatched junction bases numbered 8, after V lost 4 bases and J lost 0 bases. The CDR3 nucleotides are TGCGCCAGCAGCCCGCGGGGTAGCGGGGGGAGCACAGATACGCAGTATTTT. Its protein product is CASSPRGSGGSTDTQYF.

The table lists this clonotype with a few counts. The rearrangement links TRBV4-1 to TRBJ2-7; TRBD2 agrees at 13 bases. Looked up from germline, CDR1 is MGHRA and CDR2 is YSYEKL. This CDR3 contains 16 residues. The trim removed 0 bases at V and 4 bases at J, leaving 3 bases unmatched. CDR3 region: CASSQDGTSGVYEQYF. The CDR3 DNA is TGCGCCAGCAGCCAAGACGGGACTAGCGGGGTTTACGAGCAGTACTTC.

This clonotype has at least ten counts. The gene calls are TRBV6-5 and TRBJ1-5, with unresolved D. With 0 bases removed from V and 7 bases from J, the gap between germline ends came to 10 bases. CDR1 is MNHEY, CDR2 SVGAGI, per germline. CDR3 length: 14 amino acids. CDR3 region: CASSYSRGAQPQHF. CDR3 DNA sequence: TGTGCCAGCAGTTACTCTCGGGGAGCCCAGCCCCAGCATTTT.

This clonotype has more than one count but fewer than ten. This sequence joins TRBV6-4 and TRBJ1-1, with TRBD1 identical over 10 bases. The CDR3 totals 16 residues. Germline trimming cut 5 bases from V and 5 bases from J; bases unmatched to any gene: 11. CDR1 and CDR2 (germline): MRHNA, SNTAGT. For the CDR3, the DNA is TGTGCCAGCAGTAGAAATCCGGGACAGGGGTGGACTGAAGCTTTCTTT. It translates to CASSRNPGQGWTEAFF.

This clonotype has at least ten counts. The chain joins TRBV10-3 to TRBJ1-6; a possible D gene is TRBD1 (5 bases). The V gene lost 4 bases and the J gene lost 9 bases, with 16 bases spanning the gap. Germline lookup yields CDR1 ENHRY and CDR2 SYGVKD. This CDR3 spans 15 amino acids. CDR3 amino acids: CAISGGDGGTSPLHF. CDR3 in DNA: TGTGCCATCAGTGGCGGGGACGGGGGAACTTCACCCCTCCACTTT.

This clonotype was counted ten times or more. The V call is TRBV20-1, the J call TRBJ1-1; D unclear. V lost 5 bases and J 0 bases, leaving 4 bases between the germline ends. The CDR3 has 11 amino acids. CDR1 is DFQATT, CDR2 SNEGSKA, per germline (reference sequence). CDR3 region: CSAGMNTEAFF. The CDR3 nucleotides read TGCAGTGCTGGTATGAACACTGAAGCTTTCTTT.

This clonotype was seen repeatedly, ten times or more. This chain uses TRBV7-2 with TRBJ2-3; 7 bases map to TRBD2. CDR3 length equals 14 residues. J gave up 5 bases and V 2 bases, and 4 bases lay outside the gene matches. Germline V lookup: CDR1 SGHTA, CDR2 FQGNSA. The CDR3 DNA sequence: TGTGCCAGCAGCTTACGACTAGCTAAAGATACGCAGTATTTT. Translating gives CASSLRLAKDTQYF. Using reference TRBV7-2 and TRBJ2-3 for the parts outside the CDR3, the full variable domain is GAGVSQSPSNKVTEKGKDVELRCDPISGHTALYWYRQSLGQGLEFLIYFQGNSAPDKSGLPSDRFSAERTGGSVSTLTIQRTQQEDSAVYLCASSLRLAKDTQYFGPGTRLTVL.

Concerning this clonotype: A read error may explain this, as a much larger clone is one base away. V usage is TRBV12-3 or TRBV12-4 and J usage is TRBJ2-2; TRBD1 or TRBD2 may be the D gene (5 bases each). The CDR3 totals 15 residues. Trimming took off 1 base at V and 4 bases at J, with 10 bases between the two ends. CDR3 loop: CASSLDGTVTGELFF. In DNA form, the CDR3 reads TGTGCCAGCAGTTTAGACGGGACGGTCACCGGGGAGCTGTTTTTT.

This clonotype came up a few times. This chain joins TRBV20-1 and TRBJ2-7; 9 nucleotides agree with TRBD1. The germline CDR1 and CDR2 sequences are DFQATT and SNEGSKA (reference sequence). This CDR3 is 15 amino acids long. V trimming: 2 bases; J trimming: 6 bases; junction bases outside the gene matches: 11. CDR3 sequence (DNA): TGCAGTGCTAGAAAACCGGGACAGGGTAAAGGCGAGCAGTACTTC. Encoded protein: CSARKPGQGKGEQYF.

Here the CDR3 reads CASAGTGYEQYF. CDR3 nucleotide sequence: TGCGCCTCAGCCGGGACAGGGTACGAGCAGTACTTC. V gene TRBV10-1 combines with J gene TRBJ2-7, with TRBD1 matching over 9 bases. The CDR3 runs to 12 residues. Germline CDR1 reads WNHNN; CDR2 reads SYGVQD (reference sequence). V was clipped by 11 bases and J by 4 bases; unmatched bases: 6.